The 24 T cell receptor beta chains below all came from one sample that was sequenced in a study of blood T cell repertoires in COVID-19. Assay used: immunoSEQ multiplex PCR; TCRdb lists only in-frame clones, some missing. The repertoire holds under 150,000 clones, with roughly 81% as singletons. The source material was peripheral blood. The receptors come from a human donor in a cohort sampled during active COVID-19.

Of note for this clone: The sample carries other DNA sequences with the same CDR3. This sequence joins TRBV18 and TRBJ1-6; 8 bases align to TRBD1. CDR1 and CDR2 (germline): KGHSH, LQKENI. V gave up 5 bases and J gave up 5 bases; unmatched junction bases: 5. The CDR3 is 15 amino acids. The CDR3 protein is CASSTGTGDNSPLHF. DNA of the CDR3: TGTGCCAGCTCAACGGGGACAGGAGATAATTCACCCCTCCACTTT.

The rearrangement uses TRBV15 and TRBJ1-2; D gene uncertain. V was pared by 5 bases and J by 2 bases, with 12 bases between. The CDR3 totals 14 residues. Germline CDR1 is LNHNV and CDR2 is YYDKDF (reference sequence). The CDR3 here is CATSPRVINYGYTF. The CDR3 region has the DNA TGTGCCACCAGCCCCCGAGTGATCAACTATGGCTACACCTTC.

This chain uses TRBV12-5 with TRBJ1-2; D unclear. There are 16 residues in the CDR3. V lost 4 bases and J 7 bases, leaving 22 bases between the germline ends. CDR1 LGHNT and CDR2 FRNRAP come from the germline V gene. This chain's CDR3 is CASGSPWTGAEAGYTF. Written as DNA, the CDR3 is TGTGCTAGTGGTTCACCCTGGACGGGAGCGGAGGCTGGCTACACCTTC.

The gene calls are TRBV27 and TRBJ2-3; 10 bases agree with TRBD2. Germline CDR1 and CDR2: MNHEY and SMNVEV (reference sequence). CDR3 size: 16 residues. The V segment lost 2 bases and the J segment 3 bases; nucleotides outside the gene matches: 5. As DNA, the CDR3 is TGTGCCAGCAGTTTACAAGCGGGGGGGGATACAGATACGCAGTATTTT. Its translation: CASSLQAGGDTDTQYF.

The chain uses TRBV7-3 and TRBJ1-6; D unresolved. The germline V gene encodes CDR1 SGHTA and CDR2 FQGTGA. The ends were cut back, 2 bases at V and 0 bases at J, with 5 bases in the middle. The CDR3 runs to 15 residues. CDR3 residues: CASSLGSSYNSPLHF. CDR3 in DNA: TGTGCCAGCAGCTTAGGGAGCTCCTATAATTCACCCCTCCACTTT. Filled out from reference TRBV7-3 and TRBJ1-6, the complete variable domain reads GAGVSQTPSNKVTEKGKYVELRCDPISGHTALYWYRQSLGQGPEFLIYFQGTGAADDSGLPNDRFFAVRPEGSVSTLKIQRTERGDSAVYLCASSLGSSYNSPLHFGNGTRLTVT.

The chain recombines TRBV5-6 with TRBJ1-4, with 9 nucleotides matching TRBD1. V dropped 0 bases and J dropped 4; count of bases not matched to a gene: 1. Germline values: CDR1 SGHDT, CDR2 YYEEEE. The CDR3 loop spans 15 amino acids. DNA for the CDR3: TGTGCCAGCAGCTTGGGGGGACAGGGTAATGAAAAACTGTTTTTT. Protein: CASSLGGQGNEKLFF. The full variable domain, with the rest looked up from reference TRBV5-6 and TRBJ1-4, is DAGVTQSPTHLIKTRGQQVTLRCSPKSGHDTVSWYQQALGQGPQFIFQYYEEEERQRGNFPDRFSGHQFPNYSSELNVNALLLGDSALYLCASSLGGQGNEKLFFGSGTQLSVL.

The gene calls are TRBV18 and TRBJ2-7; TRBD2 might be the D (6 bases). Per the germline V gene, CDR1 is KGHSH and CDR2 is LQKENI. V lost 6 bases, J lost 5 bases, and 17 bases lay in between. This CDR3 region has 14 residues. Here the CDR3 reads CASSPGREFDEQYF. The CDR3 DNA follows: TGTGCCAGCTCCCCCGGACGGGAGTTCGACGAGCAGTACTTC. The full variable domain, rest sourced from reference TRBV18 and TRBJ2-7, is NAGVMQNPRHLVRRRGQEARLRCSPMKGHSHVYWYRQLPEEGLKFMVYLQKENIIDESGMPKERFSAEFPKEGPSILRIQQVVRGDSAAYFCASSPGREFDEQYFGPGTRLTVT.

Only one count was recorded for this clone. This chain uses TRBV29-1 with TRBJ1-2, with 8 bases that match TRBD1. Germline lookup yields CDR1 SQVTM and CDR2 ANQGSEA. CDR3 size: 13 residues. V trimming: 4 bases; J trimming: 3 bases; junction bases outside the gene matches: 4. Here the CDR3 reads CSVAGGAYYGYTF. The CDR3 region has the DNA TGCAGCGTTGCAGGGGGCGCATACTATGGCTACACCTTC.

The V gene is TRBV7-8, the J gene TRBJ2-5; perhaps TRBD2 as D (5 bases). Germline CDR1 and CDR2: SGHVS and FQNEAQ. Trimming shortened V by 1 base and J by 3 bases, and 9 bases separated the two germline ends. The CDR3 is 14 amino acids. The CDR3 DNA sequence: TGTGCCAGCAGCTTAGTTAACGGGGAAGAGACCCAGTACTTC. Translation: CASSLVNGEETQYF.

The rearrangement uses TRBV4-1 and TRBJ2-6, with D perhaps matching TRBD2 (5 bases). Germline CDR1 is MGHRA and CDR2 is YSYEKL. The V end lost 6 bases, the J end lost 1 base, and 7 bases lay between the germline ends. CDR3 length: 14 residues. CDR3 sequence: CASRGDSGANVLTF. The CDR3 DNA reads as TGCGCCAGCAGGGGAGATTCTGGGGCCAACGTCCTGACTTTC.

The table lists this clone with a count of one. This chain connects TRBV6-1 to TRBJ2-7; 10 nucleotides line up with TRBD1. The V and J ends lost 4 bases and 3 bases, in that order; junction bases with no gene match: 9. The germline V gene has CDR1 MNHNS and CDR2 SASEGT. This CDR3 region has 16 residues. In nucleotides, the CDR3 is TGTGCCAGCAGTGTGTCCACCGGGACAGGGGTCTACGAGCAGTACTTC. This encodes CASSVSTGTGVYEQYF.

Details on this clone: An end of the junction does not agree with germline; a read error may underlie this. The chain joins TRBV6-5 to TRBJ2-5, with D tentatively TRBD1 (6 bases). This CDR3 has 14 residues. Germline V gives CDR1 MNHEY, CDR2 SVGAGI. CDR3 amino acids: CASSHSRYRATQYF. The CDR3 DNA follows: TGTGCCAGCAGTCACTCGAGATACAGGGCCACCCAGTACTTC.

The CDR3 spells CASIRGQETQYF. The CDR3, as DNA: TGTGCCAGCATTAGGGGGCAAGAGACCCAGTACTTC. The chain joins TRBV2 to TRBJ2-5; D is perhaps TRBD1 (6 bases). The V and J ends lost 7 bases and 2 bases respectively, with 8 bases between them. Germline CDR1 and CDR2: SNHLY and FYNNEI. The CDR3 consists of 12 residues.

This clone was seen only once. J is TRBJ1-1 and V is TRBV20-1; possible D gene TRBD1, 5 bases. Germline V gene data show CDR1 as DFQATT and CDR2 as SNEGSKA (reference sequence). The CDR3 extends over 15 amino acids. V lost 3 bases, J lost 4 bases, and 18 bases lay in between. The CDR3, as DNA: TGCAGTGCTAGTGTGGGGGGAGGATTCGGCACTGAAGCTTTCTTT. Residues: CSASVGGGFGTEAFF.

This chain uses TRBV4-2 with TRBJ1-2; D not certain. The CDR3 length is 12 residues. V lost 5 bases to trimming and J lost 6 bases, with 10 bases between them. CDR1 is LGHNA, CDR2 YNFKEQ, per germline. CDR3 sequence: CASSESLDGYTF. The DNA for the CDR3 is TGTGCCAGCAGCGAATCCCTAGATGGCTACACCTTC.

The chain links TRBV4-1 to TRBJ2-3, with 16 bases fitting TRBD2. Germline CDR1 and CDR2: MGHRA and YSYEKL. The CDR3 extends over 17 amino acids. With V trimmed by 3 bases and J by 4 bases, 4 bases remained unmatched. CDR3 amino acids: CASSQGLAGGRADTQYF. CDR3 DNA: TGCGCCAGCAGCCAGGGACTAGCGGGGGGGCGGGCAGATACGCAGTATTTT.

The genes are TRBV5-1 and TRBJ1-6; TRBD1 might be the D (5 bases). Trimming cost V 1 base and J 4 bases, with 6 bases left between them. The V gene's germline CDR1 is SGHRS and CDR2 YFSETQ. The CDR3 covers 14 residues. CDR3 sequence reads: CASSLRQYNSPLHF. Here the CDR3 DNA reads TGCGCCAGCAGCTTGAGACAGTATAATTCACCCCTCCACTTT.

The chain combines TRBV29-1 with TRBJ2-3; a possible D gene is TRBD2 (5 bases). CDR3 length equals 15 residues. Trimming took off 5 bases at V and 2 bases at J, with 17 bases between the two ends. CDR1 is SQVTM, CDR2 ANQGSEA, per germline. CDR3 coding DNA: TGCAGCGTTAGTCTCAGGCGGGCGAACACAGATACGCAGTATTTT. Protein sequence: CSVSLRRANTDTQYF.

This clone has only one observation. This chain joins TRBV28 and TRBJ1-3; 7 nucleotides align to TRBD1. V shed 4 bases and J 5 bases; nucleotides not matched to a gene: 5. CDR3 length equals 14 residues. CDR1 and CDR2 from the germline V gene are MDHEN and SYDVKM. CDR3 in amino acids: CASSSGQPRNTIYF. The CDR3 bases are TGTGCCAGCAGTTCGGGACAGCCGCGAAACACCATATATTTT.

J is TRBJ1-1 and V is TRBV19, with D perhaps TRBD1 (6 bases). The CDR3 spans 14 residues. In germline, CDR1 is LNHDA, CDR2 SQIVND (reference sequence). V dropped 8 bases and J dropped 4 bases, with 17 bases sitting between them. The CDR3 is CASSRGGRITEAFF. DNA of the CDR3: TGTGCCAGTTCCCGCGGGGGCAGGATCACTGAAGCTTTCTTT.

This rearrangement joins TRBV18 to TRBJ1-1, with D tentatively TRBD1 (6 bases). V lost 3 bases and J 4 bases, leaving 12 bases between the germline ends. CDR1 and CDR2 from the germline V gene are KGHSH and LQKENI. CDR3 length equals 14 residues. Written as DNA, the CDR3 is TGTGCCAGCTCACCGGACAGAGGGGGCACTGAAGCTTTCTTT. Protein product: CASSPDRGGTEAFF.

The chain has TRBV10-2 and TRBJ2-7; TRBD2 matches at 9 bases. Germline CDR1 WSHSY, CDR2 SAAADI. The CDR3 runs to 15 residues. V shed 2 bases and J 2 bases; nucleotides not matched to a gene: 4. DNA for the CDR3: TGCGCCAGCAGTGAGGGGGGCGGGGGGGCCTACGAGCAGTACTTC. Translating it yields CASSEGGGGAYEQYF.

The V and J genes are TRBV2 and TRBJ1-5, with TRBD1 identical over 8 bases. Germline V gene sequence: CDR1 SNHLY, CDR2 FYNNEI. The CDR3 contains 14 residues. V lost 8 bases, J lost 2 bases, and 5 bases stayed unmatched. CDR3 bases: TGTGCCAGCTGGGACAGGAAGGGCAATCAGCCCCAGCATTTT. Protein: CASWDRKGNQPQHF.

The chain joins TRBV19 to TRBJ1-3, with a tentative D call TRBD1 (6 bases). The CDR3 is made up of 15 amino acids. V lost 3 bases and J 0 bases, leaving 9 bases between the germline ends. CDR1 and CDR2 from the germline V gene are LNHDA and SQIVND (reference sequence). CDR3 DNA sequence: TGTGCCAGTAGTATGGGGGCAAGCTCTGGAAACACCATATATTTT. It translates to CASSMGASSGNTIYF.